A single sample is the source of the 15 T cell receptor beta chains below, sequenced in a study of Graves' ophthalmopathy and Graves' hyperthyroidism. Using RNA transcripts, the TCR beta CDR3 regions were amplified. The workflow started with a first-round RT-PCR run with HTBI primers and then moved on to a second-round multiplex PCR. TCRdb called the multiplex PCR reads again in MiXCR, with one record for every CDR3 protein. Of hundreds of thousands of distinct CDR3 sequences listed, around 20% are singletons. The sample consisted of peripheral blood. All receptors come from a woman between 18 and 29 years old with stable Graves' hyperthyroidism.

This clonotype was detected only a few times. This chain joins TRBV12-3 or TRBV12-4 and TRBJ2-1; D is perhaps TRBD2 (6 bases). Trimming left V 3 bases short and J 4 bases short, with 13 bases between. The CDR3 is made up of 15 amino acids. In DNA form, the CDR3 reads TGTGCCAGCAGTTTCGTCGGGAGAGCTTACAATGAGCAGTTCTTC. Residues: CASSFVGRAYNEQFF.

This clonotype was detected ten times or more. CDR3 DNA sequence: TGCGCCAGCAGCCAACCCTACAGCACAGAGACCCAGTACTTC. Residues: CASSQPYSTETQYF. This chain connects TRBV4-1 to TRBJ2-5; D uncertain. The V end was cut by 2 bases, the J end by 4 bases, with 11 bases between. Germline V gives CDR1 MGHRA, CDR2 YSYEKL. The CDR3 extends over 14 amino acids.

There are many counts of this clonotype. The chain joins TRBV12-3 or TRBV12-4 to TRBJ2-3; 10 nucleotides align to TRBD2. With V trimmed by 7 bases and J by 0 bases, 7 bases remained unmatched. This CDR3 comprises 16 residues. The CDR3 DNA is TGTGCCAGCACCGAAGGACTAGCGGCGAGCACAGATACGCAGTATTTT. Amino acid sequence: CASTEGLAASTDTQYF.

This clonotype was picked up many times. The chain is built from TRBV7-9 and TRBJ1-2, with D possibly being TRBD1 (6 bases). V shed 2 bases and J shed 6 bases, with 10 bases lying between them. The CDR3 spans 13 residues. Germline CDR1 and CDR2: SEHNR and FQNEAQ (reference sequence). CDR3 DNA sequence: TGTGCCAGCAGCTTATCGGGGGCTGATGGCTACACCTTC. Residues: CASSLSGADGYTF.

This clonotype was recorded at least ten times. The rearrangement joins TRBV7-3 to TRBJ2-5; D is possibly TRBD1 or TRBD2 (6 bases each). Germline loops: CDR1 SGHTA, CDR2 FQGTGA. The length of the CDR3 is 15 residues. V was clipped by 5 bases and J by 4 bases, with 17 bases between them. Here the CDR3 DNA reads TGTGCCAGCAGCCCAGATGGGGGGCTAGTAGAGACCCAGTACTTC. Its translation: CASSPDGGLVETQYF.

The V and J genes are TRBV12-3 or TRBV12-4 and TRBJ2-7; tentative D call: TRBD2 (6 bases). V was cut by 6 bases and J by 2 bases, with 26 bases left in between. The CDR3 runs to 18 residues. DNA of the CDR3: TGTGCCAGCAGCTTAAACGAAGCGGAGGAGGGGATTACCTACGAGCAGTACTTC. The encoded protein is CASSLNEAEEGITYEQYF.

In the case of this clonotype: A much more abundant neighbour one base away suggests this may be a read error. Here the CDR3 omits its conserved ending phenylalanine or tryptophan, so a read error is the likely source. J is TRBJ2-2 and V is TRBV11-3; the D is unclear. Germline assignment: CDR1 SGHNT and CDR2 YENEEA. Between the trimmed V and J ends, which lost 4 bases and 6 bases, there was a span of 12 bases. The CDR3 has 14 residues. Here the CDR3 DNA reads TGTGCCAGCAGCTCCCTAGGCGTTCCCGGGGAGCTGTTTGTT. It is translated as CASSSLGVPGELFV.

This clonotype appeared many times. The rearrangement joins TRBV7-9 to TRBJ2-2, with D possibly matching TRBD1 (6 bases). Trimming shortened V by 1 base and J by 4 bases, and 10 bases separated the two germline ends. CDR1 and CDR2 (germline): SEHNR, FQNEAQ (reference sequence). CDR3 length equals 15 residues. CDR3 sequence reads: CASSLEQGPTGELFF. The CDR3 nucleotides read TGTGCCAGCAGCTTAGAACAGGGTCCCACCGGGGAGCTGTTTTTT.

CDR3 region: CASSGSQATNSPLHF. The CDR3 DNA follows: TGTGCCAGCAGTGGGTCGCAGGCCACTAATTCACCCCTCCACTTT. The rearrangement links TRBV2 to TRBJ1-6; D gene ambiguous. Trimming stripped 4 bases from V and 6 bases from J, with 13 bases between. Germline assignment: CDR1 SNHLY and CDR2 FYNNEI. The CDR3 has 15 residues.

This clonotype was counted many times. The CDR3 DNA follows: TGTGCCAGTAGTATGTCGGTGTCAGGAGCTTTCTTT. Translation gives CASSMSVSGAFF. This chain uses TRBV19 with TRBJ1-1; D gene ambiguous. Trimming removed 3 bases from V and 10 bases from J, with 12 bases in between. Germline V CDR1 and CDR2: LNHDA, SQIVND (reference sequence). This CDR3 has 12 residues.

This clonotype was seen repeatedly, ten times or more. The chain couples TRBV4-1 to TRBJ1-3; TRBD1 matches 7 bases. The ends lost 1 base at V and 2 bases at J; junction bases unmatched: 17. The CDR3 runs 20 residues. Germline V gene sequence: CDR1 MGHRA, CDR2 YSYEKL. CDR3 loop: CASSQGPRGRDRVTGNTIYF. For the CDR3, the DNA is TGCGCCAGCAGCCAAGGCCCACGCGGGAGAGACAGGGTTACTGGAAACACCATATATTTT.

This clonotype was recorded many times. This could be a read error, since a much larger clone is one nucleotide away. The CDR3 here is CASRAGGTEAFF. CDR3 sequence (DNA): TGTGCCAGCAGAGCAGGGGGCACTGAAGCTTTCTTT. The rearrangement joins TRBV2 to TRBJ1-1, with 7 bases that match TRBD1. The V gene end was trimmed by 6 bases and the J gene end by 4 bases; junction bases not matched to a gene: 2. CDR1 SNHLY and CDR2 FYNNEI come from the germline V gene. CDR3 length equals 12 residues.

The CDR3 DNA reads TGTGCCTGGACTCCCTCCAGTAGAGCGGGAGGGTTTAGGTCCGGGGAGCTGTTTTTT. Amino acids: CAWTPSSRAGGFRSGELFF. V gene TRBV30 combines with J gene TRBJ2-2, with 10 nucleotides matching TRBD2. The junction had 20 bases not matched to a gene; V was cut back by 4 bases and J by 6 bases. Looked up from germline, CDR1 is GTSNPN and CDR2 is SVGIG (reference sequence). This CDR3 spans 19 amino acids.

This clonotype was seen a handful of times. The J gene is TRBJ1-1, the V gene TRBV28, with D hard to call. Germline values: CDR1 MDHEN, CDR2 SYDVKM. This CDR3 contains 15 residues. With 5 bases removed from V and 1 base from J, the gap between germline ends came to 14 bases. Written as DNA, the CDR3 is TGTGCCAGCAGTCCAGCGGTGGGCACGAACACTGAAGCTTTCTTT. Its translation: CASSPAVGTNTEAFF. Filled out from reference TRBV28 and TRBJ1-1, the complete variable domain reads DVKVTQSSRYLVKRTGEKVFLECVQDMDHENMFWYRQDPGLGLRLIYFSYDVKMKEKGDIPEGYSVSREKKERFSLILESASTNQTSMYLCASSPAVGTNTEAFFGQGTRLTVV.

This clonotype was seen repeatedly, ten times or more. The V call is TRBV12-5, the J call TRBJ1-1, with 8 bases identical to TRBD1. The germline gives CDR1 LGHNT, CDR2 FRNRAP. The CDR3 is made up of 13 amino acids. The J segment lost 5 bases and the V segment lost 8 bases, leaving 7 bases of the junction unmatched. The CDR3 region has the DNA TGTGCTAGTCTCCCTGACAGGGGAACTGAAGCTTTCTTT. Amino acid sequence: CASLPDRGTEAFF.